The 19 T cell receptor beta chains presented below share a single source sample, sequenced in a study of T-cell memory formation after mild COVID-19. TCRdb re-called the 5' RACE reads with MiXCR, one entry per CDR3 protein. The table includes 350,000 to 500,000 distinct CDR3 sequences, roughly a quarter detected once. Sequenced sample: PBMCs or a T cell subset sorted from them (not recorded which). These receptors were obtained from an adult woman who had mild COVID-19 (a few samples of this study predate the infection). Cell type and time point are not known.

The chain combines TRBV27 with TRBJ2-7; 7 bases line up with TRBD2. Germline V CDR1 and CDR2: MNHEY, SMNVEV (reference sequence). The trim removed 2 bases at V and 5 bases at J, leaving 6 bases unmatched. The CDR3 covers 14 residues. This chain's CDR3 is CASSLMREQDEQYF. The CDR3 bases are TGTGCCAGCAGTTTAATGCGGGAGCAGGACGAGCAGTACTTC.

This clonotype was observed a handful of times. V and J are TRBV12-3 or TRBV12-4 and TRBJ1-5; a weak D match, TRBD1 (5 bases). Trimming pared 5 bases from V and 6 bases from J, leaving 23 bases between. The CDR3 runs 17 residues. CDR3 coding DNA: TGTGCCAGCAGTACCAACAGGAAAGGAGGGGTAGGTCAGCCCCAGCATTTT. Amino acids: CASSTNRKGGVGQPQHF.

Many counts were recorded for this clonotype. V and J are TRBV29-1 and TRBJ1-2, with no clear D. Trimming removed 7 bases from V and 12 bases from J, with 18 bases in between. Germline V gene sequence: CDR1 SQVTM, CDR2 ANQGSEA. The CDR3 consists of 11 residues. The CDR3 reads CSAPAGQSNTF. The DNA of the CDR3 is TGCAGCGCTCCCGCCGGGCAGTCGAACACCTTC. The full variable domain, rest sourced from reference TRBV29-1 and TRBJ1-2, is SAVISQKPSRDICQRGTSLTIQCQVDSQVTMMFWYRQQPGQSLTLIATANQGSEATYESGFVIDKFPISRPNLTFSTLTVSNMSPEDSSIYLCSAPAGQSNTFGSGTRLTVV.

The rearrangement links TRBV5-1 to TRBJ2-5; 8 bases are shared with TRBD2. The CDR3 consists of 17 residues. The V and J ends lost 4 bases and 5 bases, in that order; junction bases with no gene match: 16. In germline, CDR1 is SGHRS, CDR2 YFSETQ. The CDR3 reads CASSVSVGGAFGETQYF. CDR3 sequence (DNA): TGCGCCAGCAGCGTGTCTGTCGGGGGGGCCTTTGGTGAGACCCAGTACTTC.

Only a few counts were recorded for this clonotype. V is TRBV11-2 and J is TRBJ2-2; TRBD1 or TRBD2 may be the D gene (5 bases each). Per germline, CDR1 SGHAT and CDR2 FQNNGV. The germline V and J ends were trimmed by 5 bases and 4 bases, with 17 bases remaining between them. The CDR3 has 16 residues. CDR3 region: CASSPWDRNFTGELFF. The CDR3 bases are TGTGCCAGCAGCCCGTGGGACCGCAACTTCACCGGGGAGCTGTTTTTT.

The chain couples TRBV7-8 to TRBJ2-3; 13 bases match TRBD2. Germline-derived CDR1 and CDR2 are SGHVS and FQNEAQ. With V trimmed by 6 bases and J by 4 bases, 7 bases remained unmatched. CDR3 length: 16 residues. For the CDR3, the DNA is TGTGCCAGCAGTCGACTAGCGGGGGGCGGGTCAGATACGCAGTATTTT. Protein: CASSRLAGGGSDTQYF. The full variable domain, completed using reference TRBV7-8 and TRBJ2-3, is GAGVSQSPRYKVAKRGQDVALRCDPISGHVSLFWYQQALGQGPEFLTYFQNEAQLDKSGLPSDRFFAERPEGSVSTLKIQRTQQEDSAVYLCASSRLAGGGSDTQYFGPGTRLTVL.

This chain joins TRBV5-6 and TRBJ2-1, with a possible D match to TRBD2 (6 bases). The germline V and J ends were trimmed by 1 base and 7 bases, with 12 bases remaining between them. CDR3 length: 14 amino acids. Germline assignment: CDR1 SGHDT and CDR2 YYEEEE. The CDR3 DNA follows: TGTGCCAGCAGCTTGTGGGGACTGAAGAATGAGCAGTTCTTC. Residues: CASSLWGLKNEQFF.

The chain has TRBV4-1 and TRBJ2-7; D is tentatively TRBD1 or TRBD2 (5 bases each). The CDR3 sequence is 13 residues long. Trimming stripped 0 bases from V and 3 bases from J, with 6 bases between. Germline V gene data show CDR1 as MGHRA and CDR2 as YSYEKL. The CDR3 DNA follows: TGCGCCAGCAGCCAAGAGGGGGTCTACGAGCAGTACTTC. It specifies CASSQEGVYEQYF.

This clonotype was seen more than once but under ten times. The chain combines TRBV7-3 with TRBJ2-1; 12 bases map to TRBD2. The V gene end was trimmed by 0 bases and the J gene end by 2 bases; junction bases not matched to a gene: 14. Per the germline V gene, CDR1 is SGHTA and CDR2 is FQGTGA. The CDR3 totals 21 residues. The DNA for the CDR3 is TGTGCCAGCAGCTTAACTCCCCGGACTAGCGGGACCTCTCCTACCTACAATGAGCAGTTCTTC. This gives the protein CASSLTPRTSGTSPTYNEQFF.

This clonotype was recorded a few times. The chain uses TRBV4-1 and TRBJ2-5; TRBD2 agrees at 12 bases. The CDR3 runs 15 residues. Germline V lookup: CDR1 MGHRA, CDR2 YSYEKL. J lost 3 bases, V lost 4 bases, and 3 bases had no gene match. CDR3 residues: CASSPSSGGEETQYF. The CDR3 DNA is TGCGCCAGCAGCCCCTCTAGCGGGGGGGAAGAGACCCAGTACTTC.

The rearrangement links TRBV2 to TRBJ2-1, with D unclear. Germline CDR1 reads SNHLY; CDR2 reads FYNNEI. The V end lost 4 bases, the J end lost 5 bases, and 18 bases lay between the germline ends. The CDR3 runs to 16 residues. The CDR3 DNA is TGTGCCAGCAGTGTGGTCCAACTACCTCTCCACAATGAGCAGTTCTTC. Translation gives CASSVVQLPLHNEQFF.

V is TRBV24-1 and J is TRBJ2-6; D is perhaps TRBD1 (6 bases). This CDR3 comprises 13 residues. Germline V gene lookup returns CDR1 KGHDR and CDR2 SFDVKD. Trimming stripped 3 bases from V and 18 bases from J, with 17 bases between. CDR3 DNA: TGTGCCACCAGTGATACCCAACAGGGCCTGTGGACTTTC. This gives the protein CATSDTQQGLWTF.

The chain uses TRBV4-1 and TRBJ2-7; no clear D gene. Germline CDR1 MGHRA, CDR2 YSYEKL. The CDR3 sequence is 13 residues long. V dropped 0 bases and J dropped 5 bases, with 8 bases sitting between them. The CDR3 loop is CASSQDRANEQYF. The CDR3 DNA reads TGCGCCAGCAGCCAAGATAGAGCGAACGAGCAGTACTTC.

The J gene is TRBJ1-2, the V gene TRBV11-2; 7 bases fit TRBD1. V lost 2 bases and J lost 7; bases outside the gene matches: 4. CDR1 and CDR2 from the germline V gene are SGHAT and FQNNGV. The CDR3 loop spans 13 amino acids. Here the CDR3 reads CASSLRQGFGYTF. CDR3 DNA: TGTGCCAGCAGCTTAAGACAGGGCTTTGGCTACACCTTC.

The chain recombines TRBV19 with TRBJ2-7, with 14 nucleotides matching TRBD2. The CDR3 runs 15 residues. Per the germline V gene, CDR1 is LNHDA and CDR2 is SQIVND (reference sequence). Trimming removed 5 bases from V and 4 bases from J; junction bases left unmatched: 4. CDR3 nucleotide sequence: TGTGCCAGTAGTCGGGGGACTAGCGGGAGATACGAGCAGTACTTC. Translating gives CASSRGTSGRYEQYF. Filled out from reference TRBV19 and TRBJ2-7, the complete variable domain reads DGGITQSPKYLFRKEGQNVTLSCEQNLNHDAMYWYRQDPGQGLRLIYYSQIVNDFQKGDIAEGYSVSREKKESFPLTVTSAQKNPTAFYLCASSRGTSGRYEQYFGPGTRLTVT.

The chain joins TRBV7-9 to TRBJ2-2; D perhaps matches TRBD2 (5 bases). Trimming left V 1 base short and J 8 bases short, with 14 bases between. From germline, CDR1 is SEHNR and CDR2 FQNEAQ (reference sequence). The CDR3 consists of 15 residues. CDR3 region: CASSLGETGGGELFF. CDR3 nucleotides: TGTGCCAGCAGCTTAGGAGAAACCGGAGGTGGGGAGCTGTTTTTT.

The J gene is TRBJ2-5, the V gene TRBV7-8; D may correspond to TRBD1 or TRBD2 (5 bases each). Germline V gives CDR1 SGHVS, CDR2 FQNEAQ. This CDR3 is 16 amino acids long. Trimming took off 1 base at V and 1 base at J, with 13 bases between the two ends. The DNA of the CDR3 is TGTGCCAGCAGCTTAGAAGGGACGCCGATCCAAGAGACCCAGTACTTC. Translating gives CASSLEGTPIQETQYF.

This clonotype was detected only once. J is TRBJ2-2 and V is TRBV9; maybe TRBD1 (6 bases). Trimming took off 3 bases at V and 4 bases at J, with 16 bases between the two ends. There are 16 residues in the CDR3. Germline values: CDR1 SGDLS, CDR2 YYNGEE. The CDR3 region is CASSARQDSFTGELFF. The CDR3 nucleotides are TGTGCCAGCAGCGCTCGACAGGACTCCTTCACCGGGGAGCTGTTTTTT.

This clonotype appeared a few times. This chain connects TRBV14 to TRBJ2-2, with 9 bases identical to TRBD1. The J segment lost 5 bases and the V segment lost 4 bases, leaving 8 bases of the junction unmatched. Germline-derived CDR1 and CDR2 are SGHDN and FVKESK. The CDR3 totals 16 residues. In DNA, the CDR3 is TGTGCCAGCAGCCCCCCGGGACAGGGACGAACCGGGGAGCTGTTTTTT. Amino acid sequence: CASSPPGQGRTGELFF.